One sample yielded the 10 T cell receptor beta chains listed below, sequenced in a study of T cells in Graves' hyperthyroidism and ophthalmopathy. Amplification of TCR beta CDR3 regions used RNA as the template. The HTBI primer set served for first-round RT-PCR of the TCR CDR3. TCRdb reanalysed the multiplex PCR reads using MiXCR and keeps one entry per CDR3 protein. In the table there are some 550,000 distinct CDR3 sequences, roughly 20% of which are singletons. Sequencing used blood. The receptors derive from a man younger than 35 with Graves' hyperthyroidism.

This clonotype was observed many times. The rearrangement links TRBV19 to TRBJ2-5, with a tentative D call TRBD1 (6 bases). This CDR3 comprises 17 residues. CDR1 is LNHDA, CDR2 SQIVND, per germline (reference sequence). V gave up 6 bases and J gave up 1 base, with 21 bases separating them. The CDR3 region is CASSLRPPGTFQETQYF. The CDR3 nucleotides are TGTGCCAGTAGCCTGCGACCTCCCGGGACATTCCAAGAGACCCAGTACTTC.

This clonotype was found many times. The CDR3 sequence is CSVDRGNYGYTF. The DNA of the CDR3 is TGCAGCGTTGACAGGGGAAACTATGGCTACACCTTC. The chain employs TRBV29-1 and TRBJ1-2; tentative D call: TRBD1 (6 bases). V dropped 3 bases and J dropped 2 bases, with 7 bases sitting between them. The CDR3 is 12 residues long. Germline CDR1 SQVTM, CDR2 ANQGSEA.

A few counts support this clonotype. The chain is built from TRBV6-1 and TRBJ2-5; D gene unclear. This CDR3 has 14 amino acids. V lost 2 bases to trimming and J lost 2 bases, with 9 bases between them. The V gene's germline CDR1 is MNHNS and CDR2 SASEGT. The CDR3 DNA follows: TGTGCCAGCAGTGAAACGGGCAGACAAGAGACCCAGTACTTC. This translates into CASSETGRQETQYF.

There are many counts of this clonotype. The rearrangement uses TRBV4-1 and TRBJ1-2; D call uncertain. The V gene's germline CDR1 is MGHRA and CDR2 YSYEKL. With 4 bases removed from V and 3 bases from J, the gap between germline ends came to 3 bases. CDR3 length equals 11 residues. CDR3 in amino acids: CASSRDYGYTF. CDR3 DNA: TGCGCCAGCAGCCGGGACTATGGCTACACCTTC.

The sample holds many counts of this clonotype. The gene calls are TRBV2 and TRBJ2-7, with D possibly being TRBD1 (5 bases). V shed 0 bases and J shed 5 bases, with 14 bases lying between them. CDR3 length equals 15 residues. Germline-derived CDR1 and CDR2 are SNHLY and FYNNEI. CDR3 residues: CASSEALRRGDEQYF. The CDR3 nucleotides read TGTGCCAGCAGTGAAGCGCTTCGAAGGGGCGACGAGCAGTACTTC.

This clonotype was recorded many times. One junction end does not reproduce the germline sequence, and a read error may be involved. The CDR3 reads CASSPTVSYEQYF. The CDR3 DNA reads TGTGCCAGCAGCCCCACAGTCTCCTACGAGCAGTACTTC. The V gene is TRBV4-1, the J gene TRBJ2-7; D remains unclear. Germline-derived CDR1 and CDR2 are MGHRA and YSYEKL. This CDR3 is 13 amino acids long.

This clonotype occurred many times. The V gene is TRBV28, the J gene TRBJ1-1; TRBD1 matches 10 bases. This CDR3 has 19 amino acids. The junction had 16 bases not matched to a gene; V was cut back by 3 bases and J by 3 bases. CDR1 and CDR2 from the germline V gene are MDHEN and SYDVKM. CDR3 sequence reads: CASSLHAGTGASVDTEAFF. CDR3 in DNA: TGTGCCAGCAGTTTGCACGCCGGGACAGGGGCCTCCGTGGACACTGAAGCTTTCTTT.

This clonotype was detected ten times or more. The V gene is TRBV15, the J gene TRBJ2-5; a weak D match, TRBD2 (7 bases). The germline CDR1 and CDR2 sequences are LNHNV and YYDKDF (reference sequence). The CDR3 length is 14 residues. With 8 bases removed from V and 3 bases from J, the gap between germline ends came to 16 bases. DNA of the CDR3: TGTGCCACCTGGGGCGGGGGCCTTGAAGAGACCCAGTACTTC. It encodes CATWGGGLEETQYF.

The genes are TRBV28 and TRBJ1-2, with D possibly being TRBD1 (6 bases). V was clipped by 10 bases and J by 7 bases, with 25 bases between them. This CDR3 spans 15 amino acids. CDR1 and CDR2 from the germline V gene are MDHEN and SYDVKM. CDR3 protein: CATSGRVAGGGGYTF. The CDR3, as DNA: TGTGCCACCTCAGGTCGGGTAGCGGGAGGGGGTGGCTACACCTTC.

The chain combines TRBV6-5 with TRBJ2-5; 10 positions match TRBD1. Unmatched junction bases numbered 8, after V lost 4 bases and J lost 3 bases. The CDR3 sequence is 16 residues long. Germline V gene data show CDR1 as MNHEY and CDR2 as SVGAGI. The DNA for the CDR3 is TGTGCCAGCAGTTCCACCGGGACAGGGGCGAAAGAGACCCAGTACTTC. This codes for CASSSTGTGAKETQYF.